Presented here are 30 T cell receptor beta chains from one specimen sequenced in a study of blood T cell repertoires in COVID-19. Profiling relied on immunoSEQ multiplex PCR, and the TCRdb table lists in-frame clones only, not all of them. Of 93,000 or so clones in the sample, roughly 87% were seen once. The sample comprised peripheral blood. These receptors all come from a human donor in a cohort sampled during active COVID-19.

This rearrangement joins TRBV18 to TRBJ1-1; no reliable D call. This CDR3 is 13 amino acids long. The V gene lost 6 bases and the J gene lost 1 base, with 9 bases spanning the gap. From germline, CDR1 is KGHSH and CDR2 LQKENI. In nucleotides, the CDR3 is TGTGCCAGCTCGGACGCGGGGAACACTGAAGCTTTCTTT. It encodes CASSDAGNTEAFF.

The chain recombines TRBV6-5 with TRBJ1-5; D is unclear. CDR3 length: 14 amino acids. Per the germline V gene, CDR1 is MNHEY and CDR2 is SVGAGI. Trimming shortened V by 6 bases and J by 0 bases, and 9 bases separated the two germline ends. CDR3 nucleotides: TGTGCCAGCAGGGCGGGGTATAGCAATCAGCCCCAGCATTTT. It translates to CASRAGYSNQPQHF.

This clone has only one observation. The rearrangement uses TRBV5-1 and TRBJ2-1; D not certain. Deletions cut 0 bases from V and 5 bases from J, with 9 bases between. The CDR3 has 14 residues. CDR1 and CDR2 from the germline V gene are SGHRS and YFSETQ. The CDR3 bases are TGCGCCAGCAGCTTGGGAAGCCCGGACAATGAGCAGTTCTTC. The encoded protein is CASSLGSPDNEQFF.

The gene calls are TRBV5-1 and TRBJ1-1; the match to TRBD1 covers 7 bases. J lost 1 base, V lost 4 bases, and 4 bases had no gene match. This CDR3 contains 14 residues. CDR1 and CDR2 (germline): SGHRS, YFSETQ. In nucleotides, the CDR3 is TGCGCCAGCAGCCCGGACAGGAGGAACACTGAAGCTTTCTTT. Its translation: CASSPDRRNTEAFF.

The chain has TRBV2 and TRBJ2-7; D is possibly TRBD1 (7 bases). CDR3 length: 17 amino acids. V lost 2 bases and J 1 base, leaving 18 bases between the germline ends. Germline V gives CDR1 SNHLY, CDR2 FYNNEI. For the CDR3, the DNA is TGTGCCAGCAGTGAATCCCCAGGGGGAGGCGGGTCCTACGAGCAGTACTTC. Amino acids: CASSESPGGGGSYEQYF. Complete variable domain (other parts from reference TRBV2 and TRBJ2-7): EPEVTQTPSHQVTQMGQEVILRCVPISNHLYFYWYRQILGQKVEFLVSFYNNEISEKSEIFDDQFSVERPDGSNFTLKIRSTKLEDSAMYFCASSESPGGGGSYEQYFGPGTRLTVT.

In its sample, this clone was seen once. The rearrangement uses TRBV4-2 and TRBJ1-2; D unresolved. V was trimmed by 1 base and J by 1 base, leaving 10 bases between them. The germline CDR1 and CDR2 sequences are LGHNA and YNFKEQ. The CDR3 has 15 amino acids. CDR3: CASSQAVGVNYGYTF. The CDR3 bases are TGTGCCAGCAGCCAAGCAGTCGGGGTTAACTATGGCTACACCTTC.

V gene TRBV7-9 combines with J gene TRBJ2-7, with a possible D match to TRBD2 (6 bases). V lost 5 bases, J lost 6 bases, and 23 bases lay in between. The CDR3 has 16 amino acids. Looked up from germline, CDR1 is SEHNR and CDR2 is FQNEAQ (reference sequence). The CDR3: CASSPSSGLIRFEQYF. CDR3 DNA sequence: TGTGCCAGCAGCCCGTCATCGGGACTTATAAGGTTCGAGCAGTACTTC.

In this sample, this clone turned up once. This chain connects TRBV15 to TRBJ1-2; D might be TRBD1 (5 bases). The germline V gene encodes CDR1 LNHNV and CDR2 YYDKDF (reference sequence). Trimming left V 0 bases short and J 4 bases short, with 12 bases between. This CDR3 is 15 amino acids long. The CDR3 region is CATSREGRVAYGYTF. The CDR3 bases are TGTGCCACCAGCAGAGAGGGCAGGGTTGCCTATGGCTACACCTTC.

The CDR3 loop reads CASSPGGLTKNIQYF. In DNA, the CDR3 is TGTGCCAGCAGCCCGGGGGGTCTGACCAAAAACATTCAGTACTTC. V usage is TRBV9 and J usage is TRBJ2-4; 7 bases are shared with TRBD2. V was clipped by 4 bases and J by 2 bases; unmatched bases: 6. In germline, CDR1 is SGDLS, CDR2 YYNGEE. There are 15 residues in the CDR3.

J is TRBJ2-3 and V is TRBV19; 9 positions match TRBD2. Germline CDR1 and CDR2: LNHDA and SQIVND (reference sequence). V gave up 6 bases and J gave up 4 bases; unmatched junction bases: 8. The CDR3 is made up of 15 amino acids. For the CDR3, the DNA is TGTGCCAGTAGGACACAAGCGGGGGGCCCAGATACGCAGTATTTT. It codes for CASRTQAGGPDTQYF.

Comments on this clone: Lacking the conserved final phenylalanine or tryptophan, this CDR3 likely reflects a read error. The DNA is omitted, as the CDR3 cannot be located on it reliably, and the CDR3 follows TCRdb's listing. The chain has TRBV7-3 and TRBJ2-7; TRBD1 is taken as the D call from the table, unchecked against the DNA. 12 amino acids form the CDR3, both terminal residues included. Per the germline V gene, CDR1 is SGHTA and CDR2 is FQGTGA. CDR3 loop: CASSFIDRARGL.

The chain joins TRBV11-1 to TRBJ2-7; no clear D gene. Trimming removed 1 base at V and 7 bases at J, with 11 bases between. The CDR3 is 13 residues long. Germline V gene lookup returns CDR1 SGHAT and CDR2 FQDESV (reference sequence). The CDR3 sequence is CASSLGPGSEQYF. The DNA for the CDR3 is TGTGCCAGCAGCTTAGGGCCCGGGTCGGAGCAGTACTTC.

The chain joins TRBV7-3 to TRBJ2-5; 11 nucleotides agree with TRBD1. This CDR3 spans 13 amino acids. The germline gives CDR1 SGHTA, CDR2 FQGTGA. J gave up 4 bases and V 5 bases, and 0 bases lay outside the gene matches. For the CDR3, the DNA is TGTGCCAGCAGCGGGACAGGGGGAGAGACCCAGTACTTC. Protein: CASSGTGGETQYF.

The chain couples TRBV6-4 to TRBJ2-6; D gene unclear. This CDR3 is built from 14 residues. Looked up from germline, CDR1 is MRHNA and CDR2 is SNTAGT. The V end lost 6 bases, the J end lost 2 bases, and 8 bases lay between the germline ends. The CDR3 region is CASRAEPGANVLTF. In nucleotides, the CDR3 is TGTGCCAGCAGAGCCGAGCCTGGGGCCAACGTCCTGACTTTC.

CDR3 sequence (DNA): TGTGCCAGCAGCGCGAATATTAAGGGGGGGCGCGGTTCCTACGAGCAGTACTTC. Translated: CASSANIKGGRGSYEQYF. The V and J genes are TRBV9 and TRBJ2-7, with D possibly TRBD2 on 7 matching bases. The CDR3 extends over 18 amino acids. Germline values: CDR1 SGDLS, CDR2 YYNGEE. Trimming took 3 bases from V and 1 from J, leaving 23 bases between them.

V is TRBV6-5 and J is TRBJ2-6; perhaps TRBD1 as D (6 bases). The CDR3 sequence is 15 residues long. Between the trimmed V and J ends, which lost 6 bases and 0 bases, there was a span of 9 bases. Germline-derived CDR1 and CDR2 are MNHEY and SVGAGI. In nucleotides, the CDR3 is TGTGCCAGCAGGTCACAGGGCTCTGGGGCCAACGTCCTGACTTTC. Amino acid sequence: CASRSQGSGANVLTF.

The table lists this clone with a count of one. V and J are TRBV5-4 and TRBJ2-1, with TRBD2 matching over 11 bases. The junction had 21 bases not matched to a gene; V was cut back by 7 bases and J by 9 bases. Germline values: CDR1 SGHNT, CDR2 YYREEE (reference sequence). The CDR3 runs 18 residues. CDR3 sequence reads: CASAPSTTSGRRSAEQFF. In DNA, the CDR3 is TGTGCCAGCGCCCCTTCCACTACTAGCGGGAGACGGAGTGCTGAGCAGTTCTTC.

This clone has only one observation. V gene TRBV5-4 combines with J gene TRBJ2-7; no definite D call. With 2 bases removed from V and 0 bases from J, the gap between germline ends came to 9 bases. There are 14 residues in the CDR3. Per germline, CDR1 SGHNT and CDR2 YYREEE (reference sequence). CDR3: CASSFGGSSYEQYF. CDR3 coding DNA: TGTGCCAGCAGCTTCGGCGGCAGCTCCTACGAGCAGTACTTC.

The rearrangement uses TRBV7-9 and TRBJ2-7; TRBD1 aligns across 9 bases. The CDR3 runs 15 residues. Germline V gene lookup returns CDR1 SEHNR and CDR2 FQNEAQ (reference sequence). Trimming removed 0 bases from V and 4 bases from J; junction bases left unmatched: 4. The CDR3: CASSLARDREYEQYF. The CDR3 DNA reads TGTGCCAGCAGCTTAGCCAGGGACAGGGAATACGAGCAGTACTTC.

The J gene is TRBJ2-7, the V gene TRBV4-2; 8 nucleotides agree with TRBD1. V shed 3 bases, J shed 2 bases, and the junction held 3 bases outside the gene matches. This CDR3 comprises 14 residues. Germline V CDR1 and CDR2: LGHNA, YNFKEQ. CDR3 loop: CASSHGTGTYEQYF. The CDR3 coding sequence is TGTGCCAGCAGCCATGGGACAGGTACCTACGAGCAGTACTTC.

The V gene is TRBV5-1, the J gene TRBJ2-3; 14 bases are a match to TRBD2. This CDR3 has 21 amino acids. Losses at the gene ends were 2 bases for V and 1 base for J; bases not matched to a gene: 15. Looked up from germline, CDR1 is SGHRS and CDR2 is YFSETQ. Here the CDR3 reads CASSLASSGLAGGRRTDTQYF. In DNA form, the CDR3 reads TGCGCCAGCAGCTTAGCTTCGTCAGGACTAGCGGGAGGACGGCGCACAGATACGCAGTATTTT.

This chain links TRBV7-9 with TRBJ2-3, with 7 bases identical to TRBD1. CDR1 and CDR2 (germline): SEHNR, FQNEAQ (reference sequence). V was pared by 2 bases and J by 4 bases, with 12 bases of the junction left unmatched. This CDR3 spans 17 amino acids. CDR3 coding DNA: TGTGCCAGCAGCTTATGGGCTGACCGACAGGGCGCAGATACGCAGTATTTT. Translation: CASSLWADRQGADTQYF.

The chain uses TRBV6-7 and TRBJ1-6; tentative D call: TRBD1 (5 bases). TRBV6-7 is filed as an ORF, its function uncertain. The CDR3 loop spans 15 amino acids. The V end was cut by 6 bases, the J end by 6 bases, with 15 bases between. The CDR3 DNA reads TGTGCCAGCAGACATCCCGGGACTCCTAATTCACCCCTCCACTTT. It specifies CASRHPGTPNSPLHF.

The chain links TRBV29-1 to TRBJ1-2; no definite D call. Per the germline V gene, CDR1 is SQVTM and CDR2 is ANQGSEA. Trimming stripped 0 bases from V and 2 bases from J, with 7 bases between. This CDR3 spans 13 amino acids. CDR3 nucleotide sequence: TGCAGCGTTGAAGATACAGACAACTATGGCTACACCTTC. Protein product: CSVEDTDNYGYTF.

This clone was picked up a small number of times. The chain couples TRBV10-2 to TRBJ1-5, with 7 bases matching TRBD1. Looked up from germline, CDR1 is WSHSY and CDR2 is SAAADI. Germline trimming cut 8 bases from V and 3 bases from J; bases unmatched to any gene: 4. The CDR3 contains 13 residues. The CDR3 DNA reads as TGCGCCAGCGGGGGACAGACCAATCAGCCCCAGCATTTT. Translating gives CASGGQTNQPQHF.

The chain combines TRBV10-1 with TRBJ2-1, with TRBD1 matching over 7 bases. This CDR3 has 15 amino acids. Unmatched junction bases numbered 11, after V lost 5 bases and J lost 7 bases. CDR1 and CDR2 (germline): WNHNN, SYGVQD (reference sequence). CDR3 sequence (DNA): TGCGCCAGCAGTAGCACCCGGACAGGCTTTAATGAGCAGTTCTTC. Protein sequence: CASSSTRTGFNEQFF.

This clone was picked up one time. V is TRBV10-1 and J is TRBJ2-3; 8 bases agree with TRBD1. Losses at the gene ends were 5 bases for V and 3 bases for J; bases not matched to a gene: 7. In germline, CDR1 is WNHNN, CDR2 SYGVQD (reference sequence). The CDR3 length is 15 residues. CDR3 sequence (DNA): TGCGCCAGCAGTACGGACAGGGAGGTGACAGATACGCAGTATTTT. It translates to CASSTDREVTDTQYF.

The V and J genes are TRBV28 and TRBJ2-7; TRBD2 agrees at 10 bases. J gave up 6 bases and V 4 bases, and 15 bases lay outside the gene matches. There are 17 residues in the CDR3. Germline V lookup: CDR1 MDHEN, CDR2 SYDVKM. CDR3 DNA sequence: TGTGCCAGCAGTTCGCAGACTAGCGGGCCTGGATGGATCGAGCAGTACTTC. This encodes CASSSQTSGPGWIEQYF. The full variable domain, in which reference TRBV28 and TRBJ2-7 provide the parts outside the CDR3, is DVKVTQSSRYLVKRTGEKVFLECVQDMDHENMFWYRQDPGLGLRLIYFSYDVKMKEKGDIPEGYSVSREKKERFSLILESASTNQTSMYLCASSSQTSGPGWIEQYFGPGTRLTVT.

The chain links TRBV5-4 to TRBJ2-3; a possible D gene is TRBD2 (5 bases). The germline V and J ends were trimmed by 1 base and 3 bases, with 6 bases remaining between them. Germline V CDR1 and CDR2: SGHNT, YYREEE (reference sequence). The CDR3 length is 13 residues. The CDR3 DNA reads TGTGCCAGCAGCTTGCGGGGAACAGATACGCAGTATTTT. It codes for CASSLRGTDTQYF.

DNA for the CDR3: TGCAGCGTTGAAAGCTCCCCCGGGGGAGGGCCGACAGATACGCAGTATTTT. Translated: CSVESSPGGGPTDTQYF. The chain uses TRBV29-1 and TRBJ2-3; 7 bases align to TRBD2. The CDR3 sequence is 17 residues long. Per the germline V gene, CDR1 is SQVTM and CDR2 is ANQGSEA. The V and J ends lost 2 bases and 3 bases, in that order; junction bases with no gene match: 14.